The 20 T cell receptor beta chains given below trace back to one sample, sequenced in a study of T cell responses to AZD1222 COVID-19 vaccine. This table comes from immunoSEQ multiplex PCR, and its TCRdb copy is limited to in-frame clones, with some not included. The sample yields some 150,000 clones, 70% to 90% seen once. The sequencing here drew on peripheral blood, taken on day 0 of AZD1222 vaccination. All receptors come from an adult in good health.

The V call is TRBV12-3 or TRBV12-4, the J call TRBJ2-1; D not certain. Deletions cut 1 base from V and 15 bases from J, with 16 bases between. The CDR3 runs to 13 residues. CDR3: CASSLGPSGQLFF. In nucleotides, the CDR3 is TGTGCCAGCAGTTTAGGTCCCTCCGGCCAGCTGTTCTTC.

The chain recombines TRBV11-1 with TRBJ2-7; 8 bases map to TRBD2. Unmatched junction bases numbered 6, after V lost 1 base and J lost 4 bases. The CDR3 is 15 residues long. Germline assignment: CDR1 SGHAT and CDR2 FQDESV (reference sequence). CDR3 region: CASSLGSGRGYEQYF. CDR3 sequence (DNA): TGTGCCAGCAGCTTAGGAAGCGGGAGAGGATACGAGCAGTACTTC.

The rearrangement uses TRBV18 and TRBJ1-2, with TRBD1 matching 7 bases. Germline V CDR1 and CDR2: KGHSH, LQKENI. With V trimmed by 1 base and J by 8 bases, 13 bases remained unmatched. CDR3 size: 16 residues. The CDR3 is CASSPLPPRTGWGYTF. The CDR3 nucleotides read TGTGCCAGCTCACCACTGCCCCCCCGGACAGGCTGGGGCTACACCTTC.

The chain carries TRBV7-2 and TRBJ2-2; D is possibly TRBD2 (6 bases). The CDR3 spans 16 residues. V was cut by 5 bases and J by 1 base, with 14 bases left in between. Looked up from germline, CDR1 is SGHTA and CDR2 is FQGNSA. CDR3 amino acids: CASSPVGGVNTGELFF. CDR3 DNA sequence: TGTGCCAGCAGCCCAGTTGGCGGGGTGAACACCGGGGAGCTGTTTTTT.

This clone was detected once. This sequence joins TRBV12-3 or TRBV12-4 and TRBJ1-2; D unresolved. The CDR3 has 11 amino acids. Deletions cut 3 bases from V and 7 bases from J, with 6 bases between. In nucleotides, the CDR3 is TGTGCCAGCAGTTTCGGCGGTGGCTACACCTTC. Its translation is CASSFGGGYTF.

CDR3 amino acids: CASSFGGGSSYNEQFF. The DNA of the CDR3 is TGTGCCAGCAGTTTTGGGGGCGGGAGCTCCTACAATGAGCAGTTCTTC. The chain links TRBV28 to TRBJ2-1; perhaps TRBD2 as D (7 bases). Germline V gene sequence: CDR1 MDHEN, CDR2 SYDVKM. Trimming took off 3 bases at V and 0 bases at J, with 12 bases between the two ends. The CDR3 contains 16 residues.

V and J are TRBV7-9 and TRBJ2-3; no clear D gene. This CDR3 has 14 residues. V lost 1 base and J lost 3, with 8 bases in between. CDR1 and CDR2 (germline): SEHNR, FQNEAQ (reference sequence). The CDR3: CASSLGLRTDTQYF. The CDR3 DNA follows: TGTGCCAGCAGCTTAGGGCTTAGGACAGATACGCAGTATTTT. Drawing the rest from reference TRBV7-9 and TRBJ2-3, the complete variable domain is DTGVSQNPRHKITKRGQNVTFRCDPISEHNRLYWYRQTLGQGPEFLTYFQNEAQLEKSRLLSDRFSAERPKGSFSTLEIQRTEQGDSAMYLCASSLGLRTDTQYFGPGTRLTVL.

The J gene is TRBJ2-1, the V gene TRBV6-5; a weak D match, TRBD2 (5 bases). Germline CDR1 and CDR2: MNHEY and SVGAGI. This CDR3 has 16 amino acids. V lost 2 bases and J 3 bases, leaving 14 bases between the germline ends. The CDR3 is CASSYMEAFNYNEQFF. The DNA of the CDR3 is TGTGCCAGCAGTTACATGGAGGCGTTCAACTACAATGAGCAGTTCTTC.

The CDR3 protein is CASSLVRLQEAFF. CDR3 sequence (DNA): TGTGCCAGCAGCTTAGTGAGATTACAGGAAGCTTTCTTT. The rearrangement uses TRBV7-2 and TRBJ1-1, with D unresolved. CDR3 size: 13 residues. Trimming removed 1 base at V and 8 bases at J, with 11 bases between. Germline lookup yields CDR1 SGHTA and CDR2 FQGNSA. The variable domain in full, with the rest retrieved from reference TRBV7-2 and TRBJ1-1, is GAGVSQSPSNKVTEKGKDVELRCDPISGHTALYWYRQSLGQGLEFLIYFQGNSAPDKSGLPSDRFSAERTGGSVSTLTIQRTQQEDSAVYLCASSLVRLQEAFFGQGTRLTVV.

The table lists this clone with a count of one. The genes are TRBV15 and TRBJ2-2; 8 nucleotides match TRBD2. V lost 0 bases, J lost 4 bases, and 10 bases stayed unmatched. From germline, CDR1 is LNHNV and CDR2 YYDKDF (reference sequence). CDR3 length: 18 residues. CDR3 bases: TGTGCCACCAGCAGAGATCGGGGGGCCGCGGGAGGCACCGGGGAGCTGTTTTTT. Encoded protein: CATSRDRGAAGGTGELFF.

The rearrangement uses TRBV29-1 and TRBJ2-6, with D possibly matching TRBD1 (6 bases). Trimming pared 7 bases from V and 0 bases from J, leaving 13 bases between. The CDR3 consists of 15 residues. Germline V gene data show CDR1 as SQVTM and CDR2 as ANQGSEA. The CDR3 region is CSARTGNSGANVLTF. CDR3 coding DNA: TGCAGCGCACGAACAGGGAACTCTGGGGCCAACGTCCTGACTTTC.

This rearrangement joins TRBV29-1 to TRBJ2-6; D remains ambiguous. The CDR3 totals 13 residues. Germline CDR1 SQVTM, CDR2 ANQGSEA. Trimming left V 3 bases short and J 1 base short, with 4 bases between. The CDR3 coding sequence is TGCAGCGTTGAGGAGTCTGGGGCCAACGTCCTGACTTTC. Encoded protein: CSVEESGANVLTF.

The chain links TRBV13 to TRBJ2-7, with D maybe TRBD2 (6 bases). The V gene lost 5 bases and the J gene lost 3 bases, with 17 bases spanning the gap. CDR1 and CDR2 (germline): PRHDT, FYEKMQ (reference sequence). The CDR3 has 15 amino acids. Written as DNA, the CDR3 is TGTGCCAGCAGCCCTAGGCGGGAAGCTCTCTACGAGCAGTACTTC. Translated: CASSPRREALYEQYF.

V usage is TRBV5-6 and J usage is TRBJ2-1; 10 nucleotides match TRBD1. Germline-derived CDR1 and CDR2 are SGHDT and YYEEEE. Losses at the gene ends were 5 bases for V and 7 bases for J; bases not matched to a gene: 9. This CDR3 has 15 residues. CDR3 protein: CASRLRGQGRNEQFF. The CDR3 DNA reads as TGTGCCAGCAGACTCCGGGGACAGGGGAGGAATGAGCAGTTCTTC.

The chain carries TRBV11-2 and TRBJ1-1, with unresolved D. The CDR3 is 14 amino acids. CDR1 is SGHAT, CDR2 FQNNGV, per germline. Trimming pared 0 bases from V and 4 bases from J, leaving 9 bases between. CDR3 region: CASSLDYSGTEAFF. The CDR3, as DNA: TGTGCCAGCAGCTTAGATTACTCGGGCACTGAAGCTTTCTTT.

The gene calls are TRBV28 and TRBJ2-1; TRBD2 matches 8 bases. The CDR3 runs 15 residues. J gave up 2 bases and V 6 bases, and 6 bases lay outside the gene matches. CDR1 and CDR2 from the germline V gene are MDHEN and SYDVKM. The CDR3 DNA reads TGTGCCAGCAGCCTGAGCGGGAGCCCCTACAATGAGCAGTTCTTC. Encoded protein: CASSLSGSPYNEQFF.

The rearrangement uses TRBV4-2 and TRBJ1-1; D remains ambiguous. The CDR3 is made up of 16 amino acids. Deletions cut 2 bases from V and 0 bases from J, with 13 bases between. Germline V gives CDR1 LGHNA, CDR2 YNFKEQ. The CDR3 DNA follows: TGTGCCAGCAGCCAACAATCTCGAATAATGAACACTGAAGCTTTCTTT. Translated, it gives CASSQQSRIMNTEAFF.

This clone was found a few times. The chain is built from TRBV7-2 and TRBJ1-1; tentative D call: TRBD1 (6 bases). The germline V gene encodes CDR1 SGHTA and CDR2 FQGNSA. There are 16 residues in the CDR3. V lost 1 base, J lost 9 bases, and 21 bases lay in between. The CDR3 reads CASSLGGGLQGIKAFF. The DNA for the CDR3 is TGTGCCAGCAGCTTAGGCGGGGGTTTGCAGGGGATTAAAGCTTTCTTT. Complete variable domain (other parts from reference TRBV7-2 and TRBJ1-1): GAGVSQSPSNKVTEKGKDVELRCDPISGHTALYWYRQSLGQGLEFLIYFQGNSAPDKSGLPSDRFSAERTGGSVSTLTIQRTQQEDSAVYLCASSLGGGLQGIKAFFGQGTRLTVV.

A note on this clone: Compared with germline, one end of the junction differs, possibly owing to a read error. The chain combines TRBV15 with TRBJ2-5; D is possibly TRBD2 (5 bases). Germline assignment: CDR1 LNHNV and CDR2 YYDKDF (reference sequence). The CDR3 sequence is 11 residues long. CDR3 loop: CATGRGETQYF. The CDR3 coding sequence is TGTGCCACCGGCAGAGGGGAGACCCAGTACTTC. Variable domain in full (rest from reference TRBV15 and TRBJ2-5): DAMVIQNPRYQVTQFGKPVTLSCSQTLNHNVMYWYQQKSSQAPKLLFHYYDKDFNNEADTPDNFQSRRPNTSFCFLDIRSPGLGDTAMYLCATGRGETQYFGPGTRLLVL.

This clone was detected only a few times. CDR3 bases: TGTGCCAGCAGTTTCGGACTAGCCTACAATGAGCAGTTCTTC. This gives the protein CASSFGLAYNEQFF. This chain uses TRBV27 with TRBJ2-1, with 7 nucleotides matching TRBD2. This CDR3 is built from 14 residues. Germline assignment: CDR1 MNHEY and CDR2 SMNVEV (reference sequence). V trimming: 3 bases; J trimming: 2 bases; junction bases outside the gene matches: 1.